These 22 T cell receptor beta chains were all obtained from the same sample, sequenced in a study of blood T cell repertoires in COVID-19. Some clones are missing from TCRdb's copy, which holds only in-frame ones; the method was immunoSEQ multiplex PCR. Among approximately 45,000 clones listed, 80% to 90% were seen once. Sequencing was carried out using peripheral blood. The source is a woman older than 75 with acute or convalescent COVID-19.

The genes are TRBV3-1 (or the pseudogene TRBV3-2) and TRBJ2-6; D perhaps matches TRBD1 (6 bases). Deletions cut 2 bases from V and 4 bases from J, with 12 bases between. Germline V CDR1 and CDR2: LGHDT, YNNKEL (reference sequence). This CDR3 spans 16 amino acids. In DNA form, the CDR3 reads TGTGCCAGCAGCCAAAAAACAGGGACCGGGGCCAACGTCCTGACTTTC. This sequence encodes CASSQKTGTGANVLTF.

The rearrangement joins TRBV6-1 to TRBJ2-5, with D hard to call. Trimming left V 3 bases short and J 2 bases short, with 10 bases between. The CDR3 runs to 14 residues. CDR1 is MNHNS and CDR2 is SASEGT in the germline V gene. The CDR3 coding sequence is TGTGCCAGCAGTGAGGCAGGCTATCAAGAGACCCAGTACTTC. It encodes CASSEAGYQETQYF.

This clone is a singleton in its sample. The V call is TRBV6-2 or TRBV6-3, the J call TRBJ1-5; D is ambiguous. Germline CDR1 MNHEY, CDR2 SVGEGT. This CDR3 has 14 amino acids. The germline V and J ends were trimmed by 3 bases and 9 bases, with 15 bases remaining between them. DNA of the CDR3: TGTGCCAGCAGTTATAGCGTATCTGGTTTGCCCCAGCATTTT. Its translation: CASSYSVSGLPQHF.

This clone was seen more than once but under ten times. V is TRBV14 and J is TRBJ1-1; 7 bases are shared with TRBD1. This CDR3 is 13 amino acids long. V shed 1 base, J shed 11 bases, and the junction held 7 bases outside the gene matches. Germline V gives CDR1 SGHDN, CDR2 FVKESK. CDR3 nucleotide sequence: TGTGCCAGCAGCCAAGGACAGGGCACGATGGCTTTCTTT. This codes for CASSQGQGTMAFF.

Relative to its sample, this clone is medium-sized. The CDR3 region has the DNA TGCGCCAGCAGCAAGGGACAGCCTTACAATGAGCAGTTCTTC. Its translation is CASSKGQPYNEQFF. This sequence joins TRBV5-1 and TRBJ2-1; 7 bases fit TRBD1. Per the germline V gene, CDR1 is SGHRS and CDR2 is YFSETQ. V trimming: 4 bases; J trimming: 4 bases; junction bases outside the gene matches: 5. This CDR3 contains 14 residues.

This clone was detected a few times. This rearrangement joins TRBV2 to TRBJ1-2, with TRBD1 as a possible D gene (6 bases). Germline V gene lookup returns CDR1 SNHLY and CDR2 FYNNEI. The CDR3 sequence is 12 residues long. V was trimmed by 6 bases and J by 7 bases, leaving 12 bases between them. CDR3 in DNA: TGTGCCAGCAGGGTCCAGGGGACTGGCTACACCTTC. It codes for CASRVQGTGYTF. The whole variable domain, filled in from reference TRBV2 and TRBJ1-2, reads EPEVTQTPSHQVTQMGQEVILRCVPISNHLYFYWYRQILGQKVEFLVSFYNNEISEKSEIFDDQFSVERPDGSNFTLKIRSTKLEDSAMYFCASRVQGTGYTFGSGTRLTVV.

The J gene is TRBJ2-7, the V gene TRBV5-1, with 14 positions matching TRBD2. CDR3 size: 14 residues. The V gene end was trimmed by 3 bases and the J gene end by 6 bases; junction bases not matched to a gene: 2. Germline V lookup: CDR1 SGHRS, CDR2 YFSETQ. The CDR3 sequence is CASSSGTSGGEQYF. In DNA, the CDR3 is TGCGCCAGCAGCTCGGGGACTAGCGGGGGCGAGCAGTACTTC.

The rearrangement joins TRBV19 to TRBJ1-1, with 9 bases identical to TRBD1. CDR3 size: 15 residues. Germline CDR1 and CDR2: LNHDA and SQIVND (reference sequence). After removal of 4 bases from V and 4 bases from J, the junction contained 7 bases not matched to a gene. CDR3 DNA sequence: TGTGCCAGTAGTACAACCGACAGGGGGAGCACTGAAGCTTTCTTT. Translation gives CASSTTDRGSTEAFF. Full variable domain (rest looked up from reference TRBV19 and TRBJ1-1): DGGITQSPKYLFRKEGQNVTLSCEQNLNHDAMYWYRQDPGQGLRLIYYSQIVNDFQKGDIAEGYSVSREKKESFPLTVTSAQKNPTAFYLCASSTTDRGSTEAFFGQGTRLTVV.

This chain uses TRBV30 with TRBJ1-5; TRBD1 aligns across 7 bases. The trim removed 3 bases at V and 3 bases at J, leaving 2 bases unmatched. This CDR3 has 13 residues. Per the germline V gene, CDR1 is GTSNPN and CDR2 is SVGIG (reference sequence). This CDR3 is CAWSGTANQPQHF. CDR3 nucleotide sequence: TGTGCCTGGAGCGGGACAGCCAATCAGCCCCAGCATTTT.

The chain uses TRBV6-5 and TRBJ1-5, with D unclear. In germline, CDR1 is MNHEY, CDR2 SVGAGI. V was shortened by 5 bases and J by 6 bases, with 11 bases between the two germline ends. The CDR3 is 13 amino acids. The CDR3 here is CASSTEGSQPQHF. Written as DNA, the CDR3 is TGTGCCAGCAGTACGGAGGGCTCTCAGCCCCAGCATTTT.

This clone is a singleton in its sample. The chain links TRBV5-1 to TRBJ1-3, with 8 bases aligning to TRBD1. The CDR3 is 15 amino acids. CDR1 is SGHRS, CDR2 YFSETQ, per germline. Trimming took 4 bases from V and 3 from J; bases not matched to a gene: 6. The CDR3, as DNA: TGCGCCAGCAGCCGGGACAGGAGTGATGGAAACACCATATATTTT. It codes for CASSRDRSDGNTIYF.

The chain has TRBV9 and TRBJ2-3; D gene uncertain. V gave up 0 bases and J gave up 4 bases, with 6 bases separating them. The germline CDR1 and CDR2 sequences are SGDLS and YYNGEE. This CDR3 is 13 amino acids long. CDR3 coding DNA: TGTGCCAGCAGCGTAGGGAGAGCAGATACGCAGTATTTT. This encodes CASSVGRADTQYF.

This clone appeared a few times. The chain uses TRBV6-6 and TRBJ1-1, with 10 positions matching TRBD1. Trimming took 5 bases from V and 3 from J; bases not matched to a gene: 3. Per the germline V gene, CDR1 is MNHNY and CDR2 is SVGAGI (reference sequence). This CDR3 spans 14 amino acids. CDR3 loop: CASSGTGAYTEAFF. The CDR3 DNA reads as TGTGCCAGCAGTGGGACAGGGGCCTACACTGAAGCTTTCTTT.

The gene calls are TRBV11-2 and TRBJ1-6; 7 bases map to TRBD1. V trimming: 6 bases; J trimming: 7 bases; junction bases outside the gene matches: 6. The CDR3 is made up of 14 amino acids. From germline, CDR1 is SGHAT and CDR2 FQNNGV. The CDR3 is CASRRQGQNSPLHF. The DNA of the CDR3 is TGTGCCAGCAGGCGACAGGGTCAAAATTCACCCCTCCACTTT.

V is TRBV18 and J is TRBJ2-7, with D possibly matching TRBD1 (5 bases). This CDR3 spans 13 amino acids. Per the germline V gene, CDR1 is KGHSH and CDR2 is LQKENI. Trimming left V 4 bases short and J 3 bases short, with 10 bases between. CDR3 DNA: TGTGCCAGCTCACAGGGGTTAGGCTACGAGCAGTACTTC. Amino acid sequence: CASSQGLGYEQYF.

This clone came up once. CDR3 DNA sequence: TGTGCCAGCAGCCAAGATGGGCTAGCGGGGAGTAAGGATACGCAGTATTTT. This encodes CASSQDGLAGSKDTQYF. The genes are TRBV4-2 and TRBJ2-3; the match to TRBD2 covers 9 bases. Germline V gene sequence: CDR1 LGHNA, CDR2 YNFKEQ. This CDR3 contains 17 residues. V was pared by 0 bases and J by 6 bases, with 10 bases of the junction left unmatched.

The V gene is TRBV7-8, the J gene TRBJ1-2; the D gene is possibly TRBD1 (5 bases). Germline V gene sequence: CDR1 SGHVS, CDR2 FQNEAQ. This CDR3 region has 15 residues. Trimming stripped 3 bases from V and 4 bases from J, with 15 bases between. The CDR3 DNA reads as TGTGCCAGCAGCTTGGCGACAGTACAGACCTATGGCTACACCTTC. It codes for CASSLATVQTYGYTF.

This clone was seen a handful of times. J is TRBJ1-2 and V is TRBV6-6; D may be TRBD1 (5 bases). With 3 bases removed from V and 3 bases from J, the gap between germline ends came to 11 bases. CDR3 length equals 14 residues. Germline V gene lookup returns CDR1 MNHNY and CDR2 SVGAGI (reference sequence). The CDR3 coding sequence is TGTGCCAGCAGTTATGGACATACCGACTATGGCTACACCTTC. This encodes CASSYGHTDYGYTF.

This chain uses TRBV19 with TRBJ1-6; D gene uncertain. V gave up 2 bases and J gave up 10 bases, with 9 bases separating them. Germline CDR1 LNHDA, CDR2 SQIVND (reference sequence). The CDR3 totals 13 residues. The CDR3 nucleotides are TGTGCCAGTAGTATAAAAGTGGCCTCACCCCTCCACTTT. This sequence encodes CASSIKVASPLHF.

V and J are TRBV5-6 and TRBJ1-5; D is perhaps TRBD1 (6 bases). V was cut by 1 base and J by 3 bases, with 11 bases left in between. The CDR3 runs 15 residues. Germline V gene data show CDR1 as SGHDT and CDR2 as YYEEEE. In DNA form, the CDR3 reads TGTGCCAGCAGCTTGACAGGGTTCACCAATCAGCCCCAGCATTTT. Its translation: CASSLTGFTNQPQHF.

The gene calls are TRBV12-5 and TRBJ2-1, with TRBD1 identical over 12 bases. Germline CDR1 LGHNT, CDR2 FRNRAP. The CDR3 covers 18 residues. The J segment lost 3 bases and the V segment lost 8 bases, leaving 14 bases of the junction unmatched. CDR3 nucleotides: TGTGCTAGTTCCGGGACAGGGGGCTCCCGATCACGCTACAATGAGCAGTTCTTC. As protein: CASSGTGGSRSRYNEQFF.

The V gene is TRBV3-1 (or the pseudogene TRBV3-2), the J gene TRBJ2-7, with D possibly TRBD2 on 7 matching bases. CDR3 size: 17 residues. V lost 1 base to trimming and J lost 4 bases, with 20 bases between them. Germline CDR1 is LGHDT and CDR2 is YNNKEL (reference sequence). The CDR3: CASSQGSLLAGAYEQYF. DNA of the CDR3: TGTGCCAGCAGCCAAGGATCCCTCTTGGCGGGGGCTTACGAGCAGTACTTC.